This entry is about one T cell receptor (beta chain). Its cognate antigen is unknown. V shed 5 bases and J shed 0 bases, with 21 bases lying between them. Germline V gene data show CDR1 as LNHDA and CDR2 as SQIVND (reference sequence). The CDR3 is made up of 18 amino acids. Some clones are missing from TCRdb's copy, which holds only in-frame ones; the method was immunoSEQ multiplex PCR. The sample shows roughly 160,000 clones, roughly 86% of them seen only once. The data belong to a study of cytotoxic CD8 clonotypes in ibrutinib-treated CLL. Findings of the study overall: Public clonotypes occurred uncommonly; on treatment, they contracted or remained stable.

The V gene is TRBV19, the J gene TRBJ2-3, with D possibly being TRBD1 (6 bases). Sequences were derived from PBMCs, sampled after 12 months of ibrutinib treatment. This sequence was found in a human donor with chronic lymphocytic leukemia. The CDR3: CASSLRAGSRGSTDTQYF. The CDR3 DNA is TGTGCCAGTAGTTTGAGGGCAGGGAGTAGGGGGAGCACAGATACGCAGTATTTT.